Sequencing of this T cell receptor beta chain was carried out in a study of T cell responses to AZD1222 COVID-19 vaccine. Assay: immunoSEQ multiplex PCR; the TCRdb copy retains only in-frame clones and omits some. The sample yields some 180,000 clones, 90% to 95% seen once. The specimen was peripheral blood, collected 28 days after the second AZD1222 dose. The source of this sequence is an adult who received the AZD1222 COVID-19 vaccine.

As DNA, the CDR3 is TGTGCCAGTAGGGAAAAGGGGCGACCGGGCTACAATGAGCAGTTCTTC. Its translation is CASREKGRPGYNEQFF. The rearrangement joins TRBV19 to TRBJ2-1; D is perhaps TRBD1 (5 bases). The CDR3 runs 16 residues. Trimming took 6 bases from V and 3 from J, leaving 18 bases between them. Germline CDR1 reads LNHDA; CDR2 reads SQIVND (reference sequence).